Listed here are 9 T cell receptor beta chains from one sample, sequenced in a study of control samples from healthy donors and cancer patients. Only in-frame clones appear in the TCRdb table, and some are missing; sequencing was by immunoSEQ multiplex PCR. The sample has some 77,000 clones, less than 90% seen once; the top ten hold 7.5% to 9%. Sequenced material: blood. The receptors shown here come from a woman aged 55 to 70 in good health.

The chain combines TRBV5-1 with TRBJ1-6; no reliable D call. The CDR3 totals 17 residues. V lost 2 bases, J lost 0 bases, and 12 bases lay in between. Germline CDR1 reads SGHRS; CDR2 reads YFSETQ. The CDR3, as DNA: TGCGCCAGCAGCTTATCTCCGGGAAGCTCCTATAATTCACCCCTCCACTTT. This encodes CASSLSPGSSYNSPLHF. Full variable domain (rest looked up from reference TRBV5-1 and TRBJ1-6): KAGVTQTPRYLIKTRGQQVTLSCSPISGHRSVSWYQQTPGQGLQFLFEYFSETQRNKGNFPGRFSGRQFSNSRSEMNVSTLELGDSALYLCASSLSPGSSYNSPLHFGNGTRLTVT.

This clone has more than one count but fewer than ten. This chain joins TRBV7-8 and TRBJ1-2; a weak D match, TRBD1 (5 bases). Trimming cost V 6 bases and J 4 bases, with 12 bases left between them. The germline V gene has CDR1 SGHVS and CDR2 FQNEAQ. The CDR3 spans 13 residues. The CDR3 spells CASSPPGTYGYTF. The CDR3 nucleotides read TGTGCCAGCAGTCCACCGGGGACCTATGGCTACACCTTC.

The V call is TRBV3-1 (or the pseudogene TRBV3-2), the J call TRBJ1-2; D remains unclear. V was shortened by 1 base and J by 2 bases, with 14 bases between the two germline ends. CDR1 LGHDT and CDR2 YNNKEL come from the germline V gene (reference sequence). CDR3 length: 16 residues. CDR3 in amino acids: CASSQGLLKRNYGYTF. In DNA form, the CDR3 reads TGTGCCAGCAGCCAAGGGTTACTAAAAAGAAACTATGGCTACACCTTC.

The J gene is TRBJ1-2, the V gene TRBV7-9, with a weak D call TRBD1 (6 bases). There are 14 residues in the CDR3. Trimming took 5 bases from V and 8 from J, leaving 18 bases between them. Germline V lookup: CDR1 SEHNR, CDR2 FQNEAQ (reference sequence). The CDR3 loop is CASSPRGKGHGYTF. CDR3 in DNA: TGTGCCAGCAGCCCACGGGGGAAGGGACACGGCTACACCTTC.

The chain has TRBV3-1 (or the pseudogene TRBV3-2) and TRBJ1-2; D uncertain. The V gene lost 2 bases and the J gene lost 8 bases, with 6 bases spanning the gap. Looked up from germline, CDR1 is LGHDT and CDR2 is YNNKEL (reference sequence). The CDR3 spans 11 residues. The CDR3, as DNA: TGTGCCAGCAGCCAATCTACCGGCTACACCTTC. It encodes CASSQSTGYTF.

This chain uses TRBV2 with TRBJ1-5; D may be TRBD1 (5 bases). This CDR3 has 14 residues. Per germline, CDR1 SNHLY and CDR2 FYNNEI. V was cut by 4 bases and J by 1 base, with 8 bases left in between. DNA for the CDR3: TGTGCCAGCAGTGGGGGCACGAGCAATCAGCCCCAGCATTTT. This codes for CASSGGTSNQPQHF.

The rearrangement uses TRBV7-2 and TRBJ1-6; perhaps TRBD1 as D (6 bases). The CDR3 covers 14 residues. The ends were cut back, 5 bases at V and 11 bases at J, with 16 bases in the middle. CDR1 is SGHTA, CDR2 FQGNSA, per germline. CDR3 sequence: CASSLTGNGPPLHF. The CDR3, as DNA: TGTGCCAGCAGCCTGACAGGAAATGGACCACCCCTCCACTTT.

This clone appeared a few times. One end of the junction is discordant with germline, which a read error may explain. The chain has TRBV5-1 and TRBJ2-5; weak D call: TRBD2 (5 bases). Per germline, CDR1 SGHRS and CDR2 YFSETQ. This CDR3 region has 15 residues. In DNA form, the CDR3 reads TGCGCCAGCCGCTTCGCATTTCGGGGTCGAGAGACCCAGTACTTC. The encoded protein is CASRFAFRGRETQYF.

The gene calls are TRBV5-1 and TRBJ2-7; 7 nucleotides agree with TRBD1. V lost 7 bases, J lost 0 bases, and 7 bases stayed unmatched. CDR1 and CDR2 from the germline V gene are SGHRS and YFSETQ. The CDR3 extends over 14 amino acids. This chain's CDR3 is CASRSRDSSYEQYF. The CDR3 region has the DNA TGCGCCAGCCGATCCCGGGACAGCTCCTACGAGCAGTACTTC.